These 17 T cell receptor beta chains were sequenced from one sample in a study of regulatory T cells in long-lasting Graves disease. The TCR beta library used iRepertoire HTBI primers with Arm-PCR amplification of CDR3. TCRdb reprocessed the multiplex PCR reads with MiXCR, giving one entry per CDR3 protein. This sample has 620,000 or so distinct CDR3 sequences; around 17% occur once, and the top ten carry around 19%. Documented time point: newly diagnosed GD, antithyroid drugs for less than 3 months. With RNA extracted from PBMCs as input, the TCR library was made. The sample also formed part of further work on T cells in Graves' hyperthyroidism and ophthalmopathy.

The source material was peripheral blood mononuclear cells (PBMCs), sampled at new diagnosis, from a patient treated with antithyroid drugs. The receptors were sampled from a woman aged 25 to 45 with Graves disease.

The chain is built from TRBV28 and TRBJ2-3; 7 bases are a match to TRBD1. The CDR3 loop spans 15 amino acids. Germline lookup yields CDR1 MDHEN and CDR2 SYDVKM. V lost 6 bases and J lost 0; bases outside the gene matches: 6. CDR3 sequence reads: CASSQGDRSTDTQYF. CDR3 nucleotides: TGTGCCAGCAGCCAAGGGGACAGAAGCACAGATACGCAGTATTTT.

The CDR3 DNA is TGTGCCAGCAGCCAACTGCGGCAAGAGACCCAGTACTTC. Its translation: CASSQLRQETQYF. The V call is TRBV3-1, the J call TRBJ2-5; no definite D call. This CDR3 region has 13 residues. Germline assignment: CDR1 LGHDT and CDR2 YNNKEL (reference sequence). V shed 2 bases and J shed 2 bases, with 6 bases lying between them.

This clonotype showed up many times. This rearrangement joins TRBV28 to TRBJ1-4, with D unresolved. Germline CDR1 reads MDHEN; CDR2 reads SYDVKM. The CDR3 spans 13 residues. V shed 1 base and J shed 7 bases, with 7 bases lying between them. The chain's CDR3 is CASSLFPAEKLFF. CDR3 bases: TGTGCCAGCAGTTTATTTCCTGCTGAAAAACTGTTTTTT.

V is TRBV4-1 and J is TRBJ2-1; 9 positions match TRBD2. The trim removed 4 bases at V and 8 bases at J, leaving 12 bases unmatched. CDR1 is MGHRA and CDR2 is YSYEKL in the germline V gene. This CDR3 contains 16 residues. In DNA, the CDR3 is TGCGCCAGCAGCCGCGAAACGGGGGTAGCGGGAGATGAGCAGTTCTTC. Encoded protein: CASSRETGVAGDEQFF.

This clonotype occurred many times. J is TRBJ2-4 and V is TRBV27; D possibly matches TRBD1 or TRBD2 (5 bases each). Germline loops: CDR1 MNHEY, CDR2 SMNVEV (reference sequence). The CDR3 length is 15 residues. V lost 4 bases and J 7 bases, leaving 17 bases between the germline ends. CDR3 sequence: CASSSLEEWGNIQYF. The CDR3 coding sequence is TGTGCCAGCAGTTCCCTCGAAGAATGGGGGAACATTCAGTACTTC.

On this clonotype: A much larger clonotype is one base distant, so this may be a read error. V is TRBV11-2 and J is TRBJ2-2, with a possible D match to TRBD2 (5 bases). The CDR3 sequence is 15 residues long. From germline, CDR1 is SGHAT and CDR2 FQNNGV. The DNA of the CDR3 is TGTGCCAACAGCTTGTCAGCGGCGAACACCGGGGAGCTGTTTTTT. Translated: CANSLSAANTGELFF.

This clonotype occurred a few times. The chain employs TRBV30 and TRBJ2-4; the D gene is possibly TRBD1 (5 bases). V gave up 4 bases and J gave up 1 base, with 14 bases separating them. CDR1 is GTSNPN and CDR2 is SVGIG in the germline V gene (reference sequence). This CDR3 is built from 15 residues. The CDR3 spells CAWTLDSQAKNIQYF. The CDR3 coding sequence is TGTGCCTGGACCTTAGACAGTCAGGCCAAAAACATTCAGTACTTC.

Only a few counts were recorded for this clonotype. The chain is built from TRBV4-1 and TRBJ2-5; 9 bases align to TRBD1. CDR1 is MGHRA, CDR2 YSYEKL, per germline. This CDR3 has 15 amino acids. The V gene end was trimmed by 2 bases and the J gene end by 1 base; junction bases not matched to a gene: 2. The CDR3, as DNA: TGCGCCAGCAGCCAACAGACAGGGGGCCAAGAGACCCAGTACTTC. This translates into CASSQQTGGQETQYF.

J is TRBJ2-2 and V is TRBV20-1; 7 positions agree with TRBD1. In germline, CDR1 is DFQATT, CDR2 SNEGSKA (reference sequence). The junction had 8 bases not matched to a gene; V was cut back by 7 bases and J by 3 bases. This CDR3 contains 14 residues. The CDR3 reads CSGKEGQHTGELFF. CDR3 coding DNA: TGCAGTGGGAAAGAGGGACAGCACACCGGGGAGCTGTTTTTT.

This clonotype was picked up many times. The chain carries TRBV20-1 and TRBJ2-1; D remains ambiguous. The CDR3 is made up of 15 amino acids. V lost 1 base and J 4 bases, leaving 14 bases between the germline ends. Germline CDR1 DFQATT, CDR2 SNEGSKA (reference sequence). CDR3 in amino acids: CSARGLRVLYNEQFF. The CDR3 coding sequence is TGCAGTGCTAGAGGGTTAAGGGTTCTATACAATGAGCAGTTCTTC.

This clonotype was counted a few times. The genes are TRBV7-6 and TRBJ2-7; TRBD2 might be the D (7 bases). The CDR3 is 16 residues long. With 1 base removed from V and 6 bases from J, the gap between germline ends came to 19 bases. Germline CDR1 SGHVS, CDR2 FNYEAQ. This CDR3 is CASSLDAGAGGREQYF. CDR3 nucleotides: TGTGCCAGCAGCTTAGACGCGGGGGCTGGGGGTCGCGAGCAGTACTTC.

The CDR3 is CASSQDEVGSVYNEQFF. The CDR3 DNA reads TGTGCCAGCAGCCAAGATGAGGTCGGGAGTGTGTACAATGAGCAGTTCTTC. V is TRBV4-2 and J is TRBJ2-1, with a possible D match to TRBD2 (6 bases). The CDR3 is 17 residues long. V gave up 0 bases and J gave up 4 bases, with 16 bases separating them. Germline assignment: CDR1 LGHNA and CDR2 YNFKEQ.

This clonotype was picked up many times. CDR3: CASSSSAGVNNEQFF. Written as DNA, the CDR3 is TGCGCCAGCAGCTCGTCAGCGGGAGTCAACAATGAGCAGTTCTTC. The chain recombines TRBV5-1 with TRBJ2-1; TRBD2 matches 8 bases. Losses at the gene ends were 3 bases for V and 5 bases for J; bases not matched to a gene: 7. CDR1 SGHRS and CDR2 YFSETQ come from the germline V gene. CDR3 size: 15 residues. Complete variable domain (other parts from reference TRBV5-1 and TRBJ2-1): KAGVTQTPRYLIKTRGQQVTLSCSPISGHRSVSWYQQTPGQGLQFLFEYFSETQRNKGNFPGRFSGRQFSNSRSEMNVSTLELGDSALYLCASSSSAGVNNEQFFGPGTRLTVL.

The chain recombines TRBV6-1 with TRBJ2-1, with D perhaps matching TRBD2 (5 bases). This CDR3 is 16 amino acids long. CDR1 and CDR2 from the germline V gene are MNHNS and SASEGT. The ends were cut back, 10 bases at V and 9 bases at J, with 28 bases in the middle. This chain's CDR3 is CATAPRGASQGREQFF. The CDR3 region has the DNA TGTGCCACCGCTCCCCGGGGAGCATCACAAGGGCGTGAGCAGTTCTTC.

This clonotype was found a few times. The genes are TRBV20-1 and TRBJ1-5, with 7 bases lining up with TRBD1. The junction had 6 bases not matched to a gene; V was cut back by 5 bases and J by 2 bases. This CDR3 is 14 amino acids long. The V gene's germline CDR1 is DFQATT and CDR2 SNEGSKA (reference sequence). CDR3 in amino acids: CSARIGTGNQPQHF. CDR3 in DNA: TGCAGTGCTCGGATTGGGACAGGCAATCAGCCCCAGCATTTT.

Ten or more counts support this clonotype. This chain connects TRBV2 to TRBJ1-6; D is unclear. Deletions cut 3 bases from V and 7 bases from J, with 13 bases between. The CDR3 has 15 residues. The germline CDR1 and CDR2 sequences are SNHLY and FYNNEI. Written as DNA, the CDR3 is TGTGCCAGCAGTGAGGCGGCCAGCCGAAATTCACCCCTCCACTTT. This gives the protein CASSEAASRNSPLHF.

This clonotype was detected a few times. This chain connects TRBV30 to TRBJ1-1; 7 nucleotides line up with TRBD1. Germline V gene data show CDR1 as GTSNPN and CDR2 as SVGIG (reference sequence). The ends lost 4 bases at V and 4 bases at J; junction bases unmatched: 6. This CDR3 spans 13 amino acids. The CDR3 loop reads CAWTRQGSTEAFF. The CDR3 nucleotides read TGTGCCTGGACGAGACAGGGTAGCACTGAAGCTTTCTTT. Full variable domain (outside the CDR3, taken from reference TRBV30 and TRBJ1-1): SQTIHQWPATLVQPVGSPLSLECTVEGTSNPNLYWYRQAAGRGLQLLFYSVGIGQISSEVPQNLSASRPQDRQFILSSKKLLLSDSGFYLCAWTRQGSTEAFFGQGTRLTVV.